The 20 T cell receptor beta chains below all came from one sample that was sequenced in a study of cytomegalovirus exposure and HLA in healthy donors. The PCR used 60 Vbeta and 13 Jbeta primers. TCRdb's copy holds only in-frame clones and misses some; the assay was immunoSEQ multiplex PCR. The data contain 150,000 to 170,000 clones, 60% to 80% of them seen just once; the ten biggest clones take up 9.5% to 15%. Sequenced sample: PBMCs. These receptors were collected from a man aged 30 to 39 in good health and CMV-seropositive.

This chain joins TRBV7-8 and TRBJ2-1; 9 bases fit TRBD2. The CDR3 runs to 16 residues. The germline V gene has CDR1 SGHVS and CDR2 FQNEAQ. V lost 3 bases, J lost 7 bases, and 10 bases stayed unmatched. CDR3: CASSFIGIAGENEQFF. CDR3 nucleotides: TGTGCCAGCAGCTTTATAGGAATAGCGGGAGAGAATGAGCAGTTCTTC.

The V gene is TRBV7-3, the J gene TRBJ2-1; D gene unclear. Between the trimmed V and J ends, which lost 2 bases and 10 bases, there was a span of 12 bases. The CDR3 sequence is 13 residues long. CDR1 and CDR2 from the germline V gene are SGHTA and FQGTGA. The CDR3 DNA reads TGTGCCAGCAGCTTAGGGTCAGGTGGCGAGCAGTTCTTC. Translated: CASSLGSGGEQFF.

The chain is built from TRBV2 and TRBJ1-2, with TRBD1 as a possible D gene (5 bases). Germline assignment: CDR1 SNHLY and CDR2 FYNNEI. The CDR3 covers 14 residues. Trimming took off 6 bases at V and 7 bases at J, with 18 bases between the two ends. The CDR3 spells CASRERAYRLGYTF. The CDR3 DNA is TGTGCCAGCAGAGAACGAGCATACAGGCTTGGCTACACCTTC. Complete variable domain (other parts from reference TRBV2 and TRBJ1-2): EPEVTQTPSHQVTQMGQEVILRCVPISNHLYFYWYRQILGQKVEFLVSFYNNEISEKSEIFDDQFSVERPDGSNFTLKIRSTKLEDSAMYFCASRERAYRLGYTFGSGTRLTVV.

This chain links TRBV11-2 with TRBJ2-7; maybe TRBD1 (6 bases). This CDR3 is built from 15 residues. The V and J ends lost 5 bases and 4 bases respectively, with 18 bases between them. Germline V CDR1 and CDR2: SGHAT, FQNNGV. The CDR3 DNA is TGTGCCAGCAGCCCAGAAGCCGGGACACAATACGAGCAGTACTTC. As protein: CASSPEAGTQYEQYF. The variable domain in full, completed from reference TRBV11-2 and TRBJ2-7, reads EAGVAQSPRYKIIEKRQSVAFWCNPISGHATLYWYQQILGQGPKLLIQFQNNGVVDDSQLPKDRFSAERLKGVDSTLKIQPAKLEDSAVYLCASSPEAGTQYEQYFGPGTRLTVT.

CDR3 coding DNA: TGTGCCAGCAGCTTCGAGACAGGTACCTACGAGCAGTACTTC. This sequence encodes CASSFETGTYEQYF. The V call is TRBV7-8, the J call TRBJ2-7, with a possible D match to TRBD1 (6 bases). V was cut by 3 bases and J by 2 bases, with 11 bases left in between. The germline gives CDR1 SGHVS, CDR2 FQNEAQ. The CDR3 sequence is 14 residues long.

The chain combines TRBV27 with TRBJ1-2; weak D call: TRBD1 (6 bases). The length of the CDR3 is 15 residues. Germline V CDR1 and CDR2: MNHEY, SMNVEV (reference sequence). Deletions cut 3 bases from V and 1 base from J, with 12 bases between. This chain's CDR3 is CASSLGQGINYGYTF. The CDR3 DNA sequence: TGTGCCAGCAGTTTGGGTCAGGGGATTAACTATGGCTACACCTTC.

This chain connects TRBV7-2 to TRBJ1-5, with 11 bases that match TRBD1. The V segment lost 4 bases and the J segment 2 bases; nucleotides outside the gene matches: 1. This CDR3 region has 15 residues. The germline gives CDR1 SGHTA, CDR2 FQGNSA. The CDR3 bases are TGTGCCAGCAGCTCGGACAGGGGGCGCAATCAGCCCCAGCATTTT. Its translation: CASSSDRGRNQPQHF.

Points on this clone: One junction end does not reproduce the germline sequence, and a read error may be involved. Distinct nucleotide sequences in the sample also encode this CDR3. The chain links TRBV27 to TRBJ2-7, with 9 bases fitting TRBD2. The germline gives CDR1 MNHEY, CDR2 SMNVEV (reference sequence). The CDR3 spans 13 residues. Written as DNA, the CDR3 is TGCGCCAGCGGGAGGATTGCTTCCTACGAGCAGTACTTC. The encoded protein is CASGRIASYEQYF.

This chain connects TRBV25-1 to TRBJ2-1; D is perhaps TRBD2 (6 bases). CDR3 size: 15 residues. In germline, CDR1 is MGHDK, CDR2 SYGVNS. The V gene lost 0 bases and the J gene lost 9 bases, with 15 bases spanning the gap. DNA of the CDR3: TGTGCCAGCAGTGAATATTCGGGCGGGATGGGTGAGCAGTTCTTC. Residues: CASSEYSGGMGEQFF.

The J gene is TRBJ1-1, the V gene TRBV5-1; D is unclear. The germline gives CDR1 SGHRS, CDR2 YFSETQ. There are 14 residues in the CDR3. The germline V and J ends were trimmed by 4 bases and 1 base, with 11 bases remaining between them. The CDR3: CASSPEAGNTEAFF. The CDR3 bases are TGCGCCAGCAGCCCAGAGGCGGGGAACACTGAAGCTTTCTTT.

CDR3 sequence (DNA): TGTGCCAGCAGCGTAAGAGGGGGCGGCTCTGAAGCTTTCTTT. Translation: CASSVRGGGSEAFF. The chain uses TRBV9 and TRBJ1-1; 7 nucleotides match TRBD1. Unmatched junction bases numbered 6, after V lost 1 base and J lost 6 bases. Germline V gene data show CDR1 as SGDLS and CDR2 as YYNGEE. The CDR3 sequence is 14 residues long.

The chain's CDR3 is CASSVTGLGYNEQFF. The CDR3 DNA is TGTGCCAGCAGTGTCACAGGTTTGGGGTACAATGAGCAGTTCTTC. The rearrangement links TRBV6-1 to TRBJ2-1; D may be TRBD1 (5 bases). Trimming pared 4 bases from V and 4 bases from J, leaving 14 bases between. Germline assignment: CDR1 MNHNS and CDR2 SASEGT. The CDR3 spans 15 residues.

This chain uses TRBV5-1 with TRBJ2-7, with 7 bases aligning to TRBD1. The CDR3 sequence is 15 residues long. Losses at the gene ends were 5 bases for V and 0 bases for J; bases not matched to a gene: 8. Looked up from germline, CDR1 is SGHRS and CDR2 is YFSETQ. DNA for the CDR3: TGCGCCAGCAGTCCCGGGACAGCCAACTCCTACGAGCAGTACTTC. Residues: CASSPGTANSYEQYF.

The rearrangement joins TRBV2 to TRBJ2-3, with 9 bases matching TRBD2. Unmatched junction bases numbered 13, after V lost 2 bases and J lost 4 bases. Germline CDR1 is SNHLY and CDR2 is FYNNEI. The CDR3 has 18 amino acids. CDR3 nucleotide sequence: TGTGCCAGCAGTGAATTCAATGGGGCGGGAGGGCCGCCAGATACGCAGTATTTT. This encodes CASSEFNGAGGPPDTQYF.

This clone showed up just once. The chain is built from TRBV19 and TRBJ2-7, with 7 nucleotides matching TRBD1. CDR3 size: 14 residues. After removal of 2 bases from V and 2 bases from J, the junction contained 3 bases not matched to a gene. Germline V gene lookup returns CDR1 LNHDA and CDR2 SQIVND (reference sequence). The CDR3 DNA is TGTGCCAGTAGTATACAAGGGGGCCCCTACGAGCAGTACTTC. Translation gives CASSIQGGPYEQYF.

This chain joins TRBV5-4 and TRBJ2-5; D is unresolved. CDR1 is SGHNT, CDR2 YYREEE, per germline (reference sequence). V was pared by 5 bases and J by 2 bases, with 10 bases between. The CDR3 extends over 13 amino acids. The CDR3 coding sequence is TGTGCCAGCAGTCGTGACGGGCAAGAGACCCAGTACTTC. Translation: CASSRDGQETQYF.

The chain links TRBV19 to TRBJ2-7, with a tentative D call TRBD1 (5 bases). Between the trimmed V and J ends, which lost 6 bases and 0 bases, there was a span of 18 bases. The germline CDR1 and CDR2 sequences are LNHDA and SQIVND (reference sequence). This CDR3 has 16 residues. In DNA, the CDR3 is TGTGCCAGTAGCCCATTGGGGCGTTCAGGCTCCTACGAGCAGTACTTC. Protein product: CASSPLGRSGSYEQYF.

The chain employs TRBV10-3 and TRBJ2-5, with a tentative D call TRBD2 (6 bases). V was clipped by 0 bases and J by 9 bases, with 17 bases between them. In germline, CDR1 is ENHRY, CDR2 SYGVKD. The CDR3 is 15 residues long. The CDR3 DNA reads TGTGCCATCAGTGAGTCGAGAGGGGAGGCATCGGCCCAGTACTTC. Translation: CAISESRGEASAQYF.

This chain links TRBV6-5 with TRBJ2-5, with 9 bases matching TRBD1. The tail of the sequence fits TRBJ2-7 better, so the J call may be wrong. Germline assignment: CDR1 MNHEY and CDR2 SVGAGI. The CDR3 length is 14 residues. CDR3 in amino acids: CASRKLTGGYEQYF. The DNA for the CDR3 is TGTGCCAGCAGAAAACTGACAGGGGGCTACGAGCAGTACTTC.

The chain combines TRBV27 with TRBJ2-5; D is possibly TRBD1 (5 bases). V lost 6 bases and J lost 5, with 10 bases in between. Germline V CDR1 and CDR2: MNHEY, SMNVEV (reference sequence). The CDR3 spans 12 residues. The CDR3 region is CASSQGPETQYF. The CDR3 DNA sequence: TGTGCCAGCAGCCAGGGTCCGGAGACCCAGTACTTC.